This T cell receptor beta chain was observed in a study of T cells in Graves' hyperthyroidism and ophthalmopathy. This CDR3 contains 14 residues. Trimming removed 6 bases from V and 4 bases from J, with 18 bases in between. CDR1 is DFQATT and CDR2 is SNEGSKA in the germline V gene (reference sequence). This clonotype has ten or more counts. The source material, RNA transcripts, was used to amplify TCR beta CDR3 regions. When the TCR CDR3 underwent first-round RT-PCR, the HTBI primer set was used. TCRdb redid the calling of the multiplex PCR reads with MiXCR, one entry per CDR3 protein. The profile shows hundreds of thousands of distinct CDR3 sequences, 15% to 20% of them singletons. Ophthalmopathy in the patients scored at least 3 on Clinical Activity Score and at least 4 on NOSPECS grade, lasting under 3 months.

The genes are TRBV20-1 and TRBJ1-1, with a tentative D call TRBD1 (6 bases). Input material: blood. The source is a man in his forties with Graves' ophthalmopathy. The CDR3 is CSAGRGGPGTEAFF. CDR3 nucleotides: TGCAGTGCGGGCAGGGGTGGGCCCGGCACTGAAGCTTTCTTT.